Listed below are T cell receptor beta chains from one sample, sequenced in a study of T cell repertoires in ileal Crohn's disease. Some clones are missing from TCRdb's copy, which holds only in-frame ones; the method was immunoSEQ multiplex PCR. The sample has about 5,500 clones; about 80% are singletons. Material for sequencing was ileal tissue. The receptors derive from an adult with Crohn's disease. The CDR3 runs from the conserved cysteine through the conserved F or W. D genes are given only for firm matches. Only some rows state a clone size, as once, few, many or a class for expanded clones.

clone_size j_call v_call d_call cdr3_nt cdr3_aa
. TRBJ1-6 TRBV2 . TGTGCCAGCAAAGAGCGGGCGGACTCCTATAATTCACCCCTCCACTTT CASKERADSYNSPLHF
. TRBJ2-3 TRBV5-4 . TGTGCCAGCAGCTTGGCGGGACTTGGCACAGATACGCAGTATTTT CASSLAGLGTDTQYF
. TRBJ1-2 TRBV7-8 . TGTGCCAGCAGCTTATGGGGGGGGCAGGCCTATGGCTACACCTTC CASSLWGGQAYGYTF
few TRBJ2-6 TRBV7-9 . TGTGCCAGCAGCGAAACTGCCTCTGGGGCCAACGTCCTGACTTTC CASSETASGANVLTF
. TRBJ2-1 TRBV27 . TGTGCCAGCAGTTTGGGTAGGGGGACCGGGACCGGCGGTGAGCAGTTCTTC CASSLGRGTGTGGEQFF
few TRBJ1-6 TRBV30 . TGTGCCTGGATCAACCGGGAATCTCATTCACCCCTCCACTTT CAWINRESHSPLHF
. TRBJ2-5 TRBV7-2 TRBD2 TGTGCCAGCAGCTTATTAGCGGGAGGTGGGCAAGAGACCCAGTACTTC CASSLLAGGGQETQYF
. TRBJ2-6 TRBV5-1 . TGCGCCAGCAGCCCAACCTCGGCTGGGGCCAACGTCCTGACTTTC CASSPTSAGANVLTF
. TRBJ2-7 TRBV5-6 . TGTGCCAGCAGCTTGGGTGGCGGAGGGGCCAACGAGCAGTACTTC CASSLGGGGANEQYF
. TRBJ2-1 TRBV28 TRBD1 TGTGCCAGCATAGGGACAGCCCATGAGCAGTTCTTC CASIGTAHEQFF
. TRBJ2-2 TRBV6-4 TRBD1 TGTGCCAGCAGTCGACAGGGGAACACCGGGGAGCTGTTTTTT CASSRQGNTGELFF
. TRBJ1-2 TRBV2 TRBD1 TGTGCCAGCAATAGACCCGGGACAGAAGACTATGGCTACACCTTC CASNRPGTEDYGYTF
once TRBJ2-2 TRBV5-4 TRBD1 TGTGCCAGCAGCTTAAACCCGGGACAGACGAACACCGGGGAGCTGTTTTTT CASSLNPGQTNTGELFF
. TRBJ2-3 TRBV9 TRBD2 TGTGCCAGCAGCGGAATCTCGGGGGGGCAAGGTGCAGATACGCAGTATTTT CASSGISGGQGADTQYF
. TRBJ2-7 TRBV6-6 TRBD1 TGTGCCAGCACCATCGGGGGGACAGGGGTCTACGAGCAGTACTTC CASTIGGTGVYEQYF
. TRBJ2-1 TRBV5-1 TRBD2 TGCGCCAGCAGCTTCGCTAGCGGGGGGTTTTCCTACAATGAGCAGTTCTTC CASSFASGGFSYNEQFF
. TRBJ1-2 TRBV5-4 TRBD1 TGTGCCAGCAGCTCCGGGACAGGGGATCGCGGCTACACCTTC CASSSGTGDRGYTF
. TRBJ1-3 TRBV11-2 . TGTGCCAGCAGGACAGGCTCTGGAAACACCATATATTTT CASRTGSGNTIYF
. TRBJ1-4 TRBV9 TRBD1 TGTGCCAGCAGCCCCCGACAGGGTGAAAAACTGTTTTTT CASSPRQGEKLFF
. TRBJ1-1 TRBV14 . TGTGCCAGCAGCCAAGATACGGGGAGCCCGAACACTGAAGCTTTCTTT CASSQDTGSPNTEAFF
. TRBJ2-7 TRBV4-1 TRBD2 TGCGCCAGCAGCCAGACTAGCGGGGATCTCTACGAGCAGTACTTC CASSQTSGDLYEQYF
. TRBJ1-2 TRBV6-5 TRBD1 TGTGCCAGCAGTCGAAACAGGGGGCGAGGAGGCTACACCTTC CASSRNRGRGGYTF
. TRBJ2-6 TRBV5-1 . TGCGCCAGCACCCAGAGCGCAGCCTCTGGGGCCAACGTCCTGACTTTC CASTQSAASGANVLTF
few TRBJ2-2 TRBV5-1 . TGCGCCAGCAGCTTGCGTGCGACTGCCAACACCGGGGAGCTGTTTTTT CASSLRATANTGELFF
. TRBJ1-2 TRBV4-3 TRBD1 TGCGCCAGCAGCCCACGGACAGGGGGGTATGAGCGCTACACCTTC CASSPRTGGYERYTF
once TRBJ2-7 TRBV27 TRBD1 TGTGCCAGCAGGGGACAGGGGGCCTACGAGCAGTACTTC CASRGQGAYEQYF
. TRBJ2-1 TRBV10-3 TRBD1 TGTGCCATCACCAGACAGGGGTGGGCCAATGAGCAGTTCTTC CAITRQGWANEQFF
. TRBJ1-4 TRBV18 TRBD1 TGTGCCAGCTCGCCCGGGGCAGGGGGTAATGAAAAACTGTTTTTT CASSPGAGGNEKLFF
. TRBJ1-1 TRBV29-1 . TGCAGCGCCCAACAGAACACTGAAGCTTTCTTT CSAQQNTEAFF
few TRBJ2-7 TRBV5-6 . TGTGCCAGCAGCTTGGATACAGGGAAGATAAGATACGAGCAGTACTTC CASSLDTGKIRYEQYF
once TRBJ2-7 TRBV18 TRBD2 TGTGCCAGCTCACCACGATTTAGCGGGAGCGGGTACGAGCAGTACTTC CASSPRFSGSGYEQYF
. TRBJ2-1 TRBV27 TRBD2 TGTGCCAGCAGTTTCACACCTAGCGGGAGGGGGAGTTCCTACAATGAGCAGTTCTTC CASSFTPSGRGSSYNEQFF
. TRBJ2-7 TRBV5-6 TRBD1 TGTGCCAGCCAGGACAGGGGGCACGAGCAGTACTTC CASQDRGHEQYF
few TRBJ1-5 TRBV5-8 . TGTGCCAGCAGCCTACAGCTACTCAATGACAATCAGCCCCAGCATTTT CASSLQLLNDNQPQHF
few TRBJ1-1 TRBV6-5 . TGTGCCAGCAGTTACTCGTGGCGCGGGAACACTGAAGCTTTCTTT CASSYSWRGNTEAFF